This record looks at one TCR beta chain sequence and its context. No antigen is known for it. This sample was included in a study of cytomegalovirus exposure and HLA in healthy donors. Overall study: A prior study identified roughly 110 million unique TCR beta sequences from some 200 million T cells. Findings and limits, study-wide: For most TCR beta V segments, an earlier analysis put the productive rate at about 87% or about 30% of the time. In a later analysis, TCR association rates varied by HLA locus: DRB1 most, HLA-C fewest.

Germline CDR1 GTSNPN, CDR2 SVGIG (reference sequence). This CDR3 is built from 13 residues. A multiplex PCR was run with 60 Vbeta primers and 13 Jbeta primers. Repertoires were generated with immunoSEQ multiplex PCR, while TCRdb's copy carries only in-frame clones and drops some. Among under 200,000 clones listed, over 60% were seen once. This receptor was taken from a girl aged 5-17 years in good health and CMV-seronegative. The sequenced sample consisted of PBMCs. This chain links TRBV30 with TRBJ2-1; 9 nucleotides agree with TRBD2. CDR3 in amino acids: CAGGGGAYNEQFF. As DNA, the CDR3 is TGTGCTGGGGGCGGGGGGGCCTACAATGAGCAGTTCTTC.